This T cell receptor (beta chain) appears in the sequencing data of a study of T cell responses to AZD1222 COVID-19 vaccine (dated by TCRdb to about 2021). Background for the entire study: TCR sequencing covered more than 230 trial participants: around 210 given two doses of AZD1222 and 26 given two doses of MenACWY control vaccine. Trial participants were enrolled into age subgroups of 18-55, 56-69 and 70-plus years, which contained 148, 28 and 57 TCR-sequenced participants, respectively. The paper's findings and limits, for the study overall: Epitopes outside the regions mutated in the B.1.351 and B.1.1.7 variants were reportedly recognized by nearly half of the unique spike-specific TCRs. Because no samples from the day 14 peak response were available, repertoires could be characterized only after the peak T cell response. Conclusions about previously exposed vaccinees are limited because only six or seven AZD1222 recipients were SARS-CoV-2 seropositive at baseline. In the small 56-69-year group, the increase in depth fell short of significance, most likely because of low power. Participants were mostly white British and included more females than males, and it was suggested by the authors that clonal diversity may have been underestimated. CD4 TCRs associated with the vaccine covered the entire spike protein, and the dominant responses were in regions 160-218 and 743-854. A significant rise in spike-specific TCR breadth and depth was observed after two AZD1222 doses relative to day 0 and relative to MenACWY recipients.

About this clone itself: Its antigen remains unidentified. Relative to the germline gene, one junction end is altered; a read error may explain this.

In light of the paper, this sample's time point label describes: about 28 days (+/-7) after the second vaccine dose. AZD1222 recipients given second doses at about 4 weeks or at about 12 weeks were pooled, since spike-specific TCR depth and breadth were not found to differ between the two schedules. The vaccinee samples were drawn from two UK trials, COV001 and COV002, one of which was a single-blind randomized controlled phase 2/3 trial testing AZD1222 (ChAdOx1 nCoV-19) in healthy adults. For TCRbeta chain sequencing, PBMC samples were collected from trial participants at day 0 and at day 28 after the second dose. The CDR3 regions of human TCRbeta chains were analyzed by immunosequencing. The original pipeline was this. TCRs in the repertoires were compared against a reference library of SARS-CoV-2-specific TCRs that had been generated with the MIRA antigen-specificity platform. Breadth was defined as the fraction of unique TCRs that were SARS-CoV-2-associated. Depth was defined as the fraction of total T cells that were SARS-CoV-2-associated. Using the MIRA data, each spike-specific TCR was assigned both to the spike region to which the TCR was reactive and to a CD4 or CD8 class. Log10-transformed breadth and depth values were compared by one-way ANOVA with Sidak's multiple comparisons tests. Sourced from immuneACCESS, this table was stored by TCRdb with only in-frame sequences that have V and J called. A share of the clones is absent; for the studies checked, an unresolved V gene accounts for under half, and the remainder has no known explanation. That table is the source of V, J and clone size, and D and trimming were worked out from the DNA. In all, the sample holds some 170,000 clones, and approximately 90% of those were seen once. The ten largest clones add up to about 1.7% of the sample.

The receptor comes from an adult who received the AZD1222 COVID-19 vaccine. Source: peripheral blood, taken 28 days after the second AZD1222 dose.

The CDR3 is CASSSNAGIPGDQYF. The base sequence is TGTGCTAGCAGCTCGAACGCCGGGATACCGGGAGACCAGTACTTC. Recombination connected TRBV7-7 to TRBJ2-5; the D segment could be TRBD2, given 6 matching bases. Reading the germline V gene (reference sequence) gives CDR1 SSHAT and CDR2 FNYEAQ. The CDR3 measures 15 amino acids from cysteine to phenylalanine. The retained sequence is limited to the CDR3, 45 bases, with the frame set at the first base.